This T cell receptor beta chain originates from a study of T cells in Graves' hyperthyroidism and ophthalmopathy. The CDR3 totals 14 residues. Germline V lookup: CDR1 ENHRY, CDR2 SYGVKD. V gave up 0 bases and J gave up 2 bases, with 8 bases separating them. Amplification yielded TCR beta CDR3 regions, with RNA transcripts as the source. The HTBI primer set served for first-round RT-PCR of the TCR CDR3. TCRdb reprocessed the multiplex PCR reads with MiXCR, giving one entry per CDR3 protein. The table lists about 600,000 distinct CDR3 sequences, more than 15% of them singletons. PBMCs were collected from an approximately 10 ml volume of fresh peripheral blood. This clonotype was found a few times.

This chain connects TRBV10-3 to TRBJ2-7, with unresolved D. The sample was blood. The sequence was obtained from a woman aged 40 to 50 with Graves' ophthalmopathy. CDR3 DNA: TGTGCCATCAGTGAGTCGTCAGCCCCCTACGAGCAGTACTTC. Its translation is CAISESSAPYEQYF.